The entry below gives a single T cell receptor (beta chain) sequence along with its context. The antigen this receptor binds is unknown. The sample holds no much larger clone one base away, and base qualities are not on file. This sample is drawn from a study of blood T cell repertoires in COVID-19 (dated by TCRdb to 2018 to 2020). The study in broad terms: Recovered participants in ImmuneRACE Cohort 3 were defined by two consecutive negative NP/OP PCR tests, clearance by a healthcare professional, or resolution of symptoms. Samples from collaborators originated in the United States, Italy and Spain and spanned both the acute and convalescent phases of COVID-19. The material from the prospective study consisted of cDNA or gDNA derived from T cells, B-cell-depleted T cells, or PBMCs. Deeply sampled blood TCRbeta repertoires from subjects exposed to, actively infected with, or recovered from COVID-19 were included in the dataset. The repertoires were released in a freely available public database meant as a resource for research on the immune response to SARS-CoV-2. Samples came from the ongoing ImmuneRACE study (first 160 participants) plus 1,254 subjects from 6 global collaborators. Sample metadata almost always included a de-identified subject ID, COVID-19 status, age in years and sex. Where available, HLA class I and class II types were taken from metadata supplied by the sample provider and were not determined by assay-based typing. What the work shows at the level of the full study, not this receptor alone: The amount of clinical and demographic metadata varied by source and participant and was provided uncurated.

TCRbeta CDR3 regions were amplified from genomic DNA by means of the immunoSEQ Assay, a bias-controlled multiplex PCR. The authors processed their data as follows. The number of nucleated cells in each sample was estimated from the amplification of reference gene primers within the assay. To quantify the absolute abundance of each unique TCRbeta CDR3 rearrangement, sequence reads were collapsed and filtered. For each sample, productive Simpson clonality was calculated as the square root of Simpson's diversity index across productive rearrangements. TCRdb stores this immuneACCESS table with in-frame sequences only. Part of the clones is absent; in the studies checked, under half of the shortfall reflects unresolved V genes, and no reason is known for the rest. The DNA was the basis for D and trimming; V, J and clone size are from that table. Within this sample are more than 300,000 clones, with more than 70% of them counted one time only. Approximately 1.9% of the sample goes to the ten largest clones.

Enrolling through a virtual design, the prospective study's participants ranged in age from roughly 18 to 89 years and lived across 20 to 30 United States geographic areas. To assign participants to cohorts, the prospective study relied on clinical history that participants themselves reported in a screening survey and a study questionnaire. In the prospective study, mobile phlebotomists collected whole blood, serum and a nasopharyngeal or oropharyngeal swab from each participant. Participants in the prospective study had the option to provide additional blood draws and questionnaires over a roughly two-month period. Before DNA extraction, blood samples from the prospective study were shipped at room temperature or frozen. The source of this sequence is a man aged 40-50 years in a cohort exposed to, infected with or recovered from COVID-19 (not recorded which). Sequencing was carried out using PBMCs or T cells enriched from blood (not recorded which).

CDR3 protein: CASSLQGASTGELFF. The DNA sequence is as follows: TGTGCCAGCAGTTTACAGGGGGCAAGCACCGGGGAGCTGTTTTTT. This sequence uses TRBV27 and TRBJ2-2, with TRBD1 identical over 8 junction bases. For this chain, trimming is 2 bases at the V end and 4 bases at the J end, and the number of junction bases without a gene match is 3. The CDR1 and CDR2 encoded by the germline V gene (reference sequence) are MNHEY and SMNVEV. The CDR3 spans 15 residues, from the cysteine through the phenylalanine. Here the CDR3 DNA is all that survives: 45 bases in frame from base 1.